Shown below are 3 T cell receptor beta chains from a single sample sequenced in a study of OX40 agonist ivuxolimab in advanced cancers. Sequenced by immunoSEQ multiplex PCR; TCRdb stores in-frame clones only, minus some. The table has roughly 60,000 clones, about 88% seen once. The input for sequencing was CD4+ or CD8+ T cells sorted from blood, taken in a trial of the OX40 agonist ivuxolimab. The receptors originated from an adult with an advanced solid tumor such as melanoma, head and neck, liver or kidney cancer.

The chain employs TRBV29-1 and TRBJ2-5; 9 nucleotides align to TRBD2. The J segment lost 5 bases and the V segment lost 4 bases, leaving 8 bases of the junction unmatched. CDR1 and CDR2 from the germline V gene are SQVTM and ANQGSEA. The CDR3 consists of 14 residues. The CDR3: CSVGTSGSGETQYF. CDR3 in DNA: TGCAGCGTTGGAACTAGCGGGTCAGGCGAGACCCAGTACTTC.

This clone was seen only a few times. The gene calls are TRBV7-9 and TRBJ2-1; perhaps TRBD1 as D (6 bases). Germline CDR1 and CDR2: SEHNR and FQNEAQ (reference sequence). Trimming took 5 bases from V and 0 from J, leaving 11 bases between them. The length of the CDR3 is 15 residues. The chain's CDR3 is CASSPGTNSYNEQFF. CDR3 sequence (DNA): TGTGCCAGCAGCCCCGGGACAAACTCCTACAATGAGCAGTTCTTC.

This clone was picked up a small number of times. The chain has TRBV2 and TRBJ1-5; possible D gene TRBD1, 5 bases. The germline V gene has CDR1 SNHLY and CDR2 FYNNEI. The CDR3 runs 13 residues. Trimming shortened V by 6 bases and J by 2 bases, and 8 bases separated the two germline ends. Here the CDR3 DNA reads TGTGCCAGCAGCCGGGACGGCAATCAGCCCCAGCATTTT. Protein sequence: CASSRDGNQPQHF.